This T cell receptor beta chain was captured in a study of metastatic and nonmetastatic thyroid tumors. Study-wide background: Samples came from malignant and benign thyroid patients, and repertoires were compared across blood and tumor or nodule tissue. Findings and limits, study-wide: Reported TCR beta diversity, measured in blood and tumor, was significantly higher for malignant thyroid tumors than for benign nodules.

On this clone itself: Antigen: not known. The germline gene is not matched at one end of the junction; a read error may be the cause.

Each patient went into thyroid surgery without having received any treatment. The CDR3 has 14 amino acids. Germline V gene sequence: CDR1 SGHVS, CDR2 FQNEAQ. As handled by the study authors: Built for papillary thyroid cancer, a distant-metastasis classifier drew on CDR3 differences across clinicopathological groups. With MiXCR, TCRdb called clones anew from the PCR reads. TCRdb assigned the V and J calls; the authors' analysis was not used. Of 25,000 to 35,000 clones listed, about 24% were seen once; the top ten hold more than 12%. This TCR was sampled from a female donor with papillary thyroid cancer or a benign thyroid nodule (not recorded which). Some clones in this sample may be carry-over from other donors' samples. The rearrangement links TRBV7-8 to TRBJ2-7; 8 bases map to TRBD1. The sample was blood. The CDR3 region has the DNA TGTGCCAGCAGCTCGCGGACAGGGACGTACGAGAAGTACTTC. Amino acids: CASSSRTGTYEKYF.